Described below is a single T cell receptor (beta chain) sequence and its context. Its cognate antigen is unknown. The sample originates from a study of OX40 agonist ivuxolimab in advanced cancers. Whole-study findings and limits: The study found among the lowest clonal expansion in partial responders at 0.1-3.0 mg/kg. CD4+ and CD8+ blood T cells expanded clonally by week 6 at 0.1 to 3.0 mg/kg. The expanded peripheral T cells' antigen specificity was not determined.

V was clipped by 1 base and J by 4 bases, with 8 bases between them. The CDR3 covers 14 residues. Germline V gene sequence: CDR1 MGHRA, CDR2 YSYEKL. Assay: immunoSEQ multiplex PCR; the TCRdb copy retains only in-frame clones and omits some. Of over 65,000 clones listed, just under 95% are singletons. The source material was CD4+ or CD8+ T cells sorted from blood, sampled in a trial of the OX40 agonist ivuxolimab. The chain joins TRBV4-1 to TRBJ2-1; D is undetermined. This clonotype was obtained from an adult with an advanced solid tumor such as melanoma, head and neck, liver or kidney cancer. The CDR3 spells CASSQADLYNEQFF. CDR3 coding DNA: TGCGCCAGCAGCCAAGCCGACCTATACAATGAGCAGTTCTTC.